Sequencing of this TCR beta chain was carried out in a study of CD4 T cells in relation to SARS-CoV-2 and coronaviruses. Study as a whole: After approximately 10 days of antigen culture, PBMC TCR beta CDR3s were sequenced. Study-level points and caveats: Monoreactive clones expanded significantly more to SARS-CoV-2 than crossreactive clones did.

Notes on this clone: Antigen: not known.

There are 11 residues in the CDR3. V lost 4 bases and J 7 bases, leaving 8 bases between the germline ends. Germline assignment: CDR1 SEHNR and CDR2 FQNEAQ (reference sequence). The data were produced by immunoSEQ multiplex PCR, yet TCRdb's version contains in-frame clones alone and is incomplete. This table holds roughly 18,000 clones, roughly 82% found once. Unexposed donor CD4+ T cells date from about 2011-2018, before the COVID-19 pandemic. Isolation of CD4+ T cells took place after roughly nine days in culture. Half the medium was replaced with IL-2 medium on days 3 and 7. The receptor's source is a human donor in good health. Sequencing was carried out using CD4+ T cells from PBMCs, cultured in vitro. The J gene is TRBJ2-7, the V gene TRBV7-9; tentative D call: TRBD2 (5 bases). As DNA, the CDR3 is TGTGCCAGCAGCTCAGGACTTGAGCAGTACTTC. Residues: CASSSGLEQYF.